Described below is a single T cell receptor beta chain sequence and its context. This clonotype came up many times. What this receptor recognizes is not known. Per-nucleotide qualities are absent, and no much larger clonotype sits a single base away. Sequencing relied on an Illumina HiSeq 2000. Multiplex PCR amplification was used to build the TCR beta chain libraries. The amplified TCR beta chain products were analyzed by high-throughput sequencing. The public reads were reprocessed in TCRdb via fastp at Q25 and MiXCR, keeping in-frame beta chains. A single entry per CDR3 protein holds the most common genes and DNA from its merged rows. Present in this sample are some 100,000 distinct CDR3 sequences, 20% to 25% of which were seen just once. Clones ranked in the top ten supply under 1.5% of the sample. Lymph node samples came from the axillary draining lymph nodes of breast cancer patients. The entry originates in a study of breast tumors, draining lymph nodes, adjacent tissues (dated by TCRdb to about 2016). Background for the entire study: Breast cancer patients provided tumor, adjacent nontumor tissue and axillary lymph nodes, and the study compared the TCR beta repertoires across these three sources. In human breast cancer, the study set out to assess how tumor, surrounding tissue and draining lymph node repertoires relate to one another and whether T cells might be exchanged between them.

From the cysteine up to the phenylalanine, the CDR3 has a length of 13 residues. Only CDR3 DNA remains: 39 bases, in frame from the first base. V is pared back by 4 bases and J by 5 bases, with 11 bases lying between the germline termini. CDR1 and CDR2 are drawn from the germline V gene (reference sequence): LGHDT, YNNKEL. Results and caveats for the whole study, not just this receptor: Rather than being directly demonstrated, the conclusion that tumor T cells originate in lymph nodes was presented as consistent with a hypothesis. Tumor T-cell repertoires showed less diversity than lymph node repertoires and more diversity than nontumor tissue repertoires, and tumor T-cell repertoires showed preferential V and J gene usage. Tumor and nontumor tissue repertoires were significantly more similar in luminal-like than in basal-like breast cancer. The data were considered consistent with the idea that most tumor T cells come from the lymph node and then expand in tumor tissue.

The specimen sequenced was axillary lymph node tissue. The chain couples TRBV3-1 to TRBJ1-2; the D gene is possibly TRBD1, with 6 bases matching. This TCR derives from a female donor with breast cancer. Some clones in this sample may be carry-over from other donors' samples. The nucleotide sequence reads TGTGCCAGCAGCCCCCAGGGGCAGTATGGCTACACCTTC. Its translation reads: CASSPQGQYGYTF.